This T cell receptor beta chain was profiled in a study of cytomegalovirus exposure and HLA in healthy donors. Some clones are missing from TCRdb's copy, which holds only in-frame ones; the method was immunoSEQ multiplex PCR. The repertoire consists of approximately 59,000 clones, with 80% to 95% occurring once and the leading ten covering roughly 5.3%. The CDR3 length is 17 residues. The germline V gene encodes CDR1 SNHLY and CDR2 FYNNEI. V dropped 8 bases and J dropped 0; count of bases not matched to a gene: 10. Study-level results: The classifier reportedly diagnosed cytomegalovirus status with high sensitivity and specificity. Across donors, most TCRs were seen rarely, yet some public ones were widespread.

On this clone: The antigen remains unidentified.

The donors were members of the validation cohort, which comprised more than 90 subjects and was separate from the first cohort of roughly 700 subjects. Sequencing was done on a sample of PBMCs. This clonotype originated in a man in his late teens or twenties in good health and CMV-seropositive. The V and J genes are TRBV2 and TRBJ2-6; 7 bases are a match to TRBD1. Here the CDR3 DNA reads TGTGCCAGCGGAAGACAGGGTAACCCCTCTGGGGCCAACGTCCTGACTTTC. It codes for CASGRQGNPSGANVLTF.